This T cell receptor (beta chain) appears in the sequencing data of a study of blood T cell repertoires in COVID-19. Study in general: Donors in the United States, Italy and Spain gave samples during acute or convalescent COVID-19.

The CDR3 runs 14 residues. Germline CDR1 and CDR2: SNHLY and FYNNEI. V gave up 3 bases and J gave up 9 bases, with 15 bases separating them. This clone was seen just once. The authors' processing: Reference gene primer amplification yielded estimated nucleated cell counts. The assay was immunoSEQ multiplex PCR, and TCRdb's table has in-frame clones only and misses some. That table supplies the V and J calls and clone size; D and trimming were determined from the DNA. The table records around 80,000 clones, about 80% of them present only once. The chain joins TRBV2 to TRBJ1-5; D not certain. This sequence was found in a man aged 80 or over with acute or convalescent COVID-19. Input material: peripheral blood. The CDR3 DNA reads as TGTGCCAGCAGTGAGCTCCTCGGGAGTATGCCCCAGCATTTT. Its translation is CASSELLGSMPQHF.